This passage covers 20 T cell receptor beta chains from one sample sequenced in a study of CD8+ T cells in alopecia areata. Treatment here: oral pan-JAK inhibitor, 5-10 mg twice daily. Following RNA extraction, reverse transcription yielded cDNA that acted as the sequencing template. This table comes from immunoSEQ multiplex PCR, and its TCRdb copy is limited to in-frame clones, with some not included. The data show around 270,000 clones, 55% to 70% seen once. The sample in question was CD4+ T cells sorted from blood, obtained at week 24, from a patient treated with tofacitinib. Receptor source: a human donor with alopecia areata.

V usage is TRBV5-1 and J usage is TRBJ2-3, with 9 bases identical to TRBD2. Germline values: CDR1 SGHRS, CDR2 YFSETQ. V lost 3 bases to trimming and J lost 3 bases; unmatched junction nucleotides: 14. The CDR3 totals 18 residues. CDR3 protein: CASSSEPTSGFSTDTQYF. The CDR3 DNA reads as TGCGCCAGCAGCTCGGAACCGACTAGCGGCTTTTCAACAGATACGCAGTATTTT.

This chain uses TRBV28 with TRBJ2-1; D possibly matches TRBD1 or TRBD2 (5 bases each). Trimming left V 5 bases short and J 7 bases short, with 24 bases between. Per the germline V gene, CDR1 is MDHEN and CDR2 is SYDVKM. This CDR3 spans 17 amino acids. The CDR3 nucleotides read TGTGCCAGCAGTCTACGGGGCAGGGTGGTCATTTGGAATGAGCAGTTCTTC. It specifies CASSLRGRVVIWNEQFF.

In this sample, this clone turned up a few times. CDR3 coding DNA: TGTGCCAGCAGCCCTATAACAGGGGCAGAAGGCTACACCTTC. This gives the protein CASSPITGAEGYTF. This sequence joins TRBV7-9 and TRBJ1-2, with 7 nucleotides matching TRBD1. V lost 5 bases, J lost 8 bases, and 11 bases stayed unmatched. CDR1 is SEHNR and CDR2 is FQNEAQ in the germline V gene (reference sequence). The CDR3 extends over 14 amino acids. Supplemented by reference TRBV7-9 and TRBJ1-2, the full variable domain reads DTGVSQNPRHKITKRGQNVTFRCDPISEHNRLYWYRQTLGQGPEFLTYFQNEAQLEKSRLLSDRFSAERPKGSFSTLEIQRTEQGDSAMYLCASSPITGAEGYTFGSGTRLTVV.

CDR3 residues: CATHRGIEAFF. In nucleotides, the CDR3 is TGTGCCACCCACAGGGGGATTGAAGCTTTCTTT. The chain uses TRBV10-3 and TRBJ1-1, with 8 bases lining up with TRBD1. The CDR3 consists of 11 residues. Trimming removed 10 bases from V and 7 bases from J; junction bases left unmatched: 5. Germline CDR1 is ENHRY and CDR2 is SYGVKD.

Only a few counts were recorded for this clone. The J gene is TRBJ2-7, the V gene TRBV29-1; no firm D call. CDR1 is SQVTM, CDR2 ANQGSEA, per germline. Deletions cut 5 bases from V and 5 bases from J, with 10 bases between. The CDR3 spans 11 residues. The CDR3: CSVLRRDEQYF. The CDR3 coding sequence is TGCAGCGTTCTTCGTCGGGACGAGCAGTACTTC.

The V gene is TRBV9, the J gene TRBJ2-5; D gene uncertain. Germline CDR1 and CDR2: SGDLS and YYNGEE. V was clipped by 0 bases and J by 2 bases, with 14 bases between them. The CDR3 is made up of 16 amino acids. CDR3 in amino acids: CASSVGGSSLQETQYF. The CDR3 DNA reads TGTGCCAGCAGCGTAGGGGGTAGCTCACTTCAAGAGACCCAGTACTTC.

The CDR3 DNA reads TGTGCCAGCAGTCCTAGCGGGGGGACTCACAATGAGCAGTTCTTC. Encoded protein: CASSPSGGTHNEQFF. The V call is TRBV2, the J call TRBJ2-1, with 11 bases lining up with TRBD2. CDR1 and CDR2 from the germline V gene are SNHLY and FYNNEI. V gave up 5 bases and J gave up 5 bases; unmatched junction bases: 5. CDR3 length equals 15 residues. The full variable domain, rest sourced from reference TRBV2 and TRBJ2-1, is EPEVTQTPSHQVTQMGQEVILRCVPISNHLYFYWYRQILGQKVEFLVSFYNNEISEKSEIFDDQFSVERPDGSNFTLKIRSTKLEDSAMYFCASSPSGGTHNEQFFGPGTRLTVL.

As concerns this clone: This specimen includes other DNA sequences encoding the same CDR3. The V and J genes are TRBV4-1 and TRBJ1-1, with 7 nucleotides matching TRBD1. The germline V gene encodes CDR1 MGHRA and CDR2 YSYEKL. The junction had 2 bases not matched to a gene; V was cut back by 1 base and J by 3 bases. This CDR3 spans 14 amino acids. CDR3 protein: CASSQGQGDTEAFF. The CDR3 bases are TGCGCCAGCAGCCAAGGACAGGGTGACACTGAAGCTTTCTTT.

CDR3 residues: CASSFGQGGNEQFF. For the CDR3, the DNA is TGCGCCAGCAGCTTCGGCCAGGGTGGCAATGAGCAGTTCTTC. The chain has TRBV5-1 and TRBJ2-1, with D possibly being TRBD1 (5 bases). Germline values: CDR1 SGHRS, CDR2 YFSETQ. The CDR3 covers 14 residues. The V end was cut by 2 bases, the J end by 6 bases, with 12 bases between.

CDR3 nucleotide sequence: TGCGCCAGCAGCCCAACAGGGGGCAATGGCTACACCTTC. As protein: CASSPTGGNGYTF. The chain links TRBV4-1 to TRBJ1-2; 9 bases are shared with TRBD1. Looked up from germline, CDR1 is MGHRA and CDR2 is YSYEKL. This CDR3 spans 13 amino acids. J was trimmed by 6 bases and V by 4 bases; bases with no gene match: 3.

This clone was seen at least ten times. The V and J genes are TRBV12-5 and TRBJ1-1; 7 bases agree with TRBD1. The CDR3 covers 14 residues. CDR1 is LGHNT and CDR2 is FRNRAP in the germline V gene. The J segment lost 5 bases and the V segment lost 4 bases, leaving 7 bases of the junction unmatched. CDR3 protein: CASGYRQGRTEAFF. The CDR3 nucleotides are TGTGCTAGTGGTTACAGACAGGGTCGGACTGAAGCTTTCTTT.

In this sample, this clone turned up a few times. This may come from a read error, since a much larger clone is one base off. Other DNA sequences in this sample translate to the same CDR3. The chain recombines TRBV7-9 with TRBJ2-3, with unresolved D. The length of the CDR3 is 12 residues. Trimming shortened V by 3 bases and J by 1 base, and 2 bases separated the two germline ends. Germline loops: CDR1 SEHNR, CDR2 FQNEAQ (reference sequence). The CDR3 sequence is CASSLGTDTQYF. The CDR3 coding sequence is TGTGCCAGCAGCTTGGGCACAGATACGCAGTATTTT.

The chain is built from TRBV4-1 and TRBJ2-6; TRBD1 aligns across 7 bases. Germline-derived CDR1 and CDR2 are MGHRA and YSYEKL. V shed 4 bases and J 0 bases; nucleotides not matched to a gene: 6. The CDR3 is 17 amino acids. In DNA, the CDR3 is TGCGCCAGCAGCCGACCGGGACAGAGCTCTGGGGCCAACGTCCTGACTTTC. The encoded protein is CASSRPGQSSGANVLTF.

This clone was detected a few times. V and J are TRBV5-1 and TRBJ2-3; TRBD2 matches at 12 bases. Per the germline V gene, CDR1 is SGHRS and CDR2 is YFSETQ. The trim removed 4 bases at V and 6 bases at J, leaving 6 bases unmatched. The length of the CDR3 is 15 residues. DNA for the CDR3: TGCGCCAGCAGCGCTAGCGGGGGGGCGTGGGATACGCAGTATTTT. Its translation is CASSASGGAWDTQYF.

This clone was found a few times. CDR3 region: CAPGGSGANVLTF. The CDR3 nucleotides are TGTGCCCCGGGGGGCTCTGGGGCCAACGTCCTGACTTTC. V usage is TRBV7-9 and J usage is TRBJ2-6; 7 bases are a match to TRBD2. There are 13 residues in the CDR3. V gave up 11 bases and J gave up 0 bases; unmatched junction bases: 1. Per germline, CDR1 SEHNR and CDR2 FQNEAQ (reference sequence).

The rearrangement uses TRBV7-9 and TRBJ1-5; 7 bases are shared with TRBD1. Trimming took 5 bases from V and 4 from J; bases not matched to a gene: 2. The length of the CDR3 is 13 residues. Germline lookup yields CDR1 SEHNR and CDR2 FQNEAQ (reference sequence). CDR3 sequence: CASSPTGNQPQHF. The CDR3 DNA is TGTGCCAGCAGCCCGACAGGGAATCAGCCCCAGCATTTT.

This clone occurred a few times. The rearrangement joins TRBV5-1 to TRBJ1-3, with unresolved D. This CDR3 region has 11 residues. Germline V gives CDR1 SGHRS, CDR2 YFSETQ. The ends were cut back, 3 bases at V and 8 bases at J, with 6 bases in the middle. The CDR3 is CASSSRDTIYF. CDR3 coding DNA: TGCGCCAGCAGCTCCAGAGACACCATATATTTT.

The CDR3: CAWSVRGSSEQYF. In nucleotides, the CDR3 is TGTGCCTGGAGTGTACGAGGCAGCTCCGAGCAGTACTTC. The chain carries TRBV30 and TRBJ2-7; D call uncertain. The germline V and J ends were trimmed by 0 bases and 6 bases, with 12 bases remaining between them. The CDR3 is 13 amino acids. Germline values: CDR1 GTSNPN, CDR2 SVGIG (reference sequence).

This clone was counted only a few times. The CDR3 reads CASSYGATADTQYF. In DNA, the CDR3 is TGTGCCAGCAGTTACGGGGCTACGGCGGATACGCAGTATTTT. The chain has TRBV6-6 and TRBJ2-3, with TRBD1 as a possible D gene (5 bases). The CDR3 covers 14 residues. The germline V gene encodes CDR1 MNHNY and CDR2 SVGAGI (reference sequence). With 2 bases removed from V and 6 bases from J, the gap between germline ends came to 12 bases.

The chain is built from TRBV7-2 and TRBJ1-5; D is uncertain. Trimming cost V 2 bases and J 3 bases, with 5 bases left between them. Germline V gene lookup returns CDR1 SGHTA and CDR2 FQGNSA. The CDR3 has 13 residues. The CDR3 DNA is TGTGCCAGCAGCTTACGGCCCAATCAGCCCCAGCATTTT. Amino acid sequence: CASSLRPNQPQHF. Full variable domain (missing parts from reference TRBV7-2 and TRBJ1-5): GAGVSQSPSNKVTEKGKDVELRCDPISGHTALYWYRQSLGQGLEFLIYFQGNSAPDKSGLPSDRFSAERTGGSVSTLTIQRTQQEDSAVYLCASSLRPNQPQHFGDGTRLSIL.